This T cell receptor beta chain appears in the sequencing data of a study of T cell repertoires in cytomegalovirus infection. Per germline, CDR1 MGHRA and CDR2 YSYEKL. This CDR3 contains 15 residues. Deletions cut 0 bases from V and 6 bases from J, with 9 bases between. TCRdb reprocessed the reads via MiXCR and lists one record per CDR3 protein. The repertoire includes 150,000 to 200,000 distinct CDR3 sequences, about 18% of them detected once, and under 30% sits in the top ten. Sequencing was carried out using CD8+ T cells from PBMCs. This chain links TRBV4-1 with TRBJ1-6; no clear D gene. The clonotype comes from a human donor in good health (CMV status not recorded). Some clones in this sample may be carry-over from other donors' samples. The CDR3 DNA reads as TGCGCCAGCAGCCAAGATCGGGCTATTAATTCACCCCTCCACTTT. It codes for CASSQDRAINSPLHF.